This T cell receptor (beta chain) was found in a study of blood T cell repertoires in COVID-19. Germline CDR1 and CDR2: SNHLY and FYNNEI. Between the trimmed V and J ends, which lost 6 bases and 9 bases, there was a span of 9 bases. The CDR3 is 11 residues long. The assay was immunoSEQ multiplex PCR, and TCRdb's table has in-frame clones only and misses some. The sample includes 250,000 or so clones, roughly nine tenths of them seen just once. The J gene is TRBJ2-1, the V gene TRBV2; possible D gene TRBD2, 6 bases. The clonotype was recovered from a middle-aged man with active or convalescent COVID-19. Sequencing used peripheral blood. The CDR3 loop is CASRGDFEQFF. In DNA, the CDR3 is TGTGCCAGCAGGGGGGACTTTGAGCAGTTCTTC.